A single sample gave rise to the 6 T cell receptor beta chains below, sequenced in a study of T cells in narcolepsy listed by TCRdb under 2018. The library was obtained by the immunoSEQ multiplex PCR assay. The clones in this table, taken by TCRdb from immuneACCESS, are in-frame only. Not every clone is retained; where verified, under half of the shortfall comes from an unresolved V gene, and the cause of the rest is unknown. The sample profile shows tens of thousands of clones; about 91% of them were found once. 1% to 1.5% of the sample belongs to the ten largest clones. Sequencing was carried out using CD45RA- memory CD4+ T cells from PBMCs. The cell subset or site label on this specimen signifies: memory T cells sorted ex vivo from peripheral blood. The source is a human donor with narcolepsy.

This clone was picked up a small number of times. The chain couples TRBV27 to TRBJ2-7; no clear D. The V gene lost 6 bases and the J gene lost 0 bases, with 12 bases spanning the gap. The CDR3 covers 14 residues. Germline loops: CDR1 MNHEY, CDR2 SMNVEV (reference sequence). The CDR3 DNA reads TGTGCCAGCAGAATAGACTGGAACTCCTACGAGCAGTACTTC. It codes for CASRIDWNSYEQYF.

The genes are TRBV4-3 and TRBJ1-5, with TRBD1 as a possible D gene (6 bases). Trimming removed 0 bases at V and 1 base at J, with 7 bases between. CDR1 is LGHNA, CDR2 YSLEER, per germline. CDR3 length: 15 residues. The chain's CDR3 is CASSQDGGSNQPQHF. The CDR3 DNA reads as TGCGCCAGCAGCCAAGATGGGGGCAGCAATCAGCCCCAGCATTTT.

J is TRBJ1-2 and V is TRBV12-5, with D possibly being TRBD1 (5 bases). Germline assignment: CDR1 LGHNT and CDR2 FRNRAP. The CDR3 sequence is 14 residues long. V was clipped by 8 bases and J by 3 bases, with 16 bases between them. The chain's CDR3 is CASHQAGRDYGYTF. CDR3 bases: TGTGCTAGTCACCAAGCGGGCAGGGACTATGGCTACACCTTC. Based on the CDR3 plus reference TRBV12-5 and TRBJ1-2, the full variable domain is DARVTQTPRHKVTEMGQEVTMRCQPILGHNTVFWYRQTMMQGLELLAYFRNRAPLDDSGMPKDRFSAEMPDATLATLKIQPSEPRDSAVYFCASHQAGRDYGYTFGSGTRLTVV.

The chain joins TRBV10-3 to TRBJ2-2; 15 bases are a match to TRBD2. The germline V gene has CDR1 ENHRY and CDR2 SYGVKD. J was trimmed by 4 bases and V by 10 bases; bases with no gene match: 7. This CDR3 spans 16 amino acids. The CDR3 nucleotides read TGTGCCACCGGACTAGCGGGAGGGCCGGTCACCGGGGAGCTGTTTTTT. Translation gives CATGLAGGPVTGELFF.

As DNA, the CDR3 is TGTGCCAGTCGTTCCGGGACTAACTATGGCTACACCTTC. As protein: CASRSGTNYGYTF. The rearrangement uses TRBV19 and TRBJ1-2; D gene unclear. The CDR3 runs 13 residues. Trimming took 8 bases from V and 0 from J, leaving 10 bases between them. Per germline, CDR1 LNHDA and CDR2 SQIVND (reference sequence).

This clone was found once. CDR3 region: CASSFTTSGVYEQYF. The CDR3 DNA follows: TGTGCCAGCAGTTTCACTACTAGCGGGGTGTACGAGCAGTACTTC. The rearrangement uses TRBV28 and TRBJ2-7; TRBD2 matches at 10 bases. Germline loops: CDR1 MDHEN, CDR2 SYDVKM. The CDR3 contains 15 residues. The junction had 6 bases not matched to a gene; V was cut back by 3 bases and J by 4 bases.